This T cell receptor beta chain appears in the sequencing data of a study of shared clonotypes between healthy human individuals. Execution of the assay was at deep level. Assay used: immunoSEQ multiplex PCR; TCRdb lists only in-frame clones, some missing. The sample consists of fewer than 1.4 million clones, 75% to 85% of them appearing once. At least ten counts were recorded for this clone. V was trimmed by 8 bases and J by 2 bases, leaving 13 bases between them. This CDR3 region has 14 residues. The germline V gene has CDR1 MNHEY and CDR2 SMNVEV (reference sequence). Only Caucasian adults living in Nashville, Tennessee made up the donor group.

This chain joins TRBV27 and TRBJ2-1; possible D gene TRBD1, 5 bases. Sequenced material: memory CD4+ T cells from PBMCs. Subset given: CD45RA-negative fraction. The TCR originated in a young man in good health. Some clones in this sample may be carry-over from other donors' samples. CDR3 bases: TGTGCCAGCGGCTTGACAGTCACCTACAATGAGCAGTTCTTC. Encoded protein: CASGLTVTYNEQFF.